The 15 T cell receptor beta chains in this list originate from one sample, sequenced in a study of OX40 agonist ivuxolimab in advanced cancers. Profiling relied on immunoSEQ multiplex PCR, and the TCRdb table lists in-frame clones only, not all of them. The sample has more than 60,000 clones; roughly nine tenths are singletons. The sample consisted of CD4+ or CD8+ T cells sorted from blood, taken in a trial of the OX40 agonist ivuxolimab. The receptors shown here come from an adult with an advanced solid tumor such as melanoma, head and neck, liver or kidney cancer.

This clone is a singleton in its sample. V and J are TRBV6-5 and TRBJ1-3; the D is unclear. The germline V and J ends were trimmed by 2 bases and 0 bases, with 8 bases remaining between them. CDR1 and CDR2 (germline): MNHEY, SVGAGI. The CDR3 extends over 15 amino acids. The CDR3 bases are TGTGCCAGCAGTTACGCCAGGCTCTCTGGAAACACCATATATTTT. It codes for CASSYARLSGNTIYF.

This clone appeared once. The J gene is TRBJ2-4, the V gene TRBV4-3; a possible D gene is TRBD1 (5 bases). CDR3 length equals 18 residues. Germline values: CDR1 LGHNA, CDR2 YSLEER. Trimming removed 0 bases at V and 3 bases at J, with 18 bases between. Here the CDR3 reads CASSQDWGTGQDKNIQYF. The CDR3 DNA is TGCGCCAGCAGCCAAGACTGGGGAACAGGTCAAGACAAAAACATTCAGTACTTC.

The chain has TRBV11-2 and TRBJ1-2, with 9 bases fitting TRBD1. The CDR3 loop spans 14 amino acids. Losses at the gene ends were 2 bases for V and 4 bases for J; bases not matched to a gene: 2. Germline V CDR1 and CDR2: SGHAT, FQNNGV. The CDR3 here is CASSLPQGAYGYTF. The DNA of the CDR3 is TGTGCCAGCAGCTTACCACAGGGGGCCTATGGCTACACCTTC.

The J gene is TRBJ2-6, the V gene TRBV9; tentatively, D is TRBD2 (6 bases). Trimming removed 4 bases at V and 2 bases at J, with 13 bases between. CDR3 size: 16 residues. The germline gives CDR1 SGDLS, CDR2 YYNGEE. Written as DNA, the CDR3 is TGTGCCAGCAGCTCGCGGGACTCGCCTGGGGCCAACGTCCTGACTTTC. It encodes CASSSRDSPGANVLTF.

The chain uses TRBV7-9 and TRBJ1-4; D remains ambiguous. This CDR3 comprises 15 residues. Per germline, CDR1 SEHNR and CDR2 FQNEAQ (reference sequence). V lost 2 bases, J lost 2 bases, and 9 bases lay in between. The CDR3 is CASSLWVGTNEKLFF. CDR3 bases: TGTGCCAGCAGCTTATGGGTCGGGACTAATGAAAAACTGTTTTTT. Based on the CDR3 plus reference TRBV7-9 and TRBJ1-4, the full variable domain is DTGVSQNPRHKITKRGQNVTFRCDPISEHNRLYWYRQTLGQGPEFLTYFQNEAQLEKSRLLSDRFSAERPKGSFSTLEIQRTEQGDSAMYLCASSLWVGTNEKLFFGSGTQLSVL.

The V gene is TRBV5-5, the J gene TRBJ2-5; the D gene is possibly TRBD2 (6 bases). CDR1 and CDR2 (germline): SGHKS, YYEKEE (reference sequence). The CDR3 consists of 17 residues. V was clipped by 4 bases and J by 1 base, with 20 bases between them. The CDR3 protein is CASSHAASGHRQETQYF. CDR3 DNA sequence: TGTGCCAGCAGCCACGCCGCAAGCGGGCACCGCCAAGAGACCCAGTACTTC.

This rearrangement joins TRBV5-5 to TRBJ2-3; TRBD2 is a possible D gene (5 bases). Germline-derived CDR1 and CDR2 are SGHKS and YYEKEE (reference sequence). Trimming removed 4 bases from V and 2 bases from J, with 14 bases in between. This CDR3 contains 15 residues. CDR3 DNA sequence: TGTGCCAGCAGCCTAGGGCCAGCGGACACAGATACGCAGTATTTT. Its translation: CASSLGPADTDTQYF. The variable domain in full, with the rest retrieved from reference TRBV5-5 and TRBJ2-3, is DAGVTQSPTHLIKTRGQQVTLRCSPISGHKSVSWYQQVLGQGPQFIFQYYEKEERGRGNFPDRFSARQFPNYSSELNVNALLLGDSALYLCASSLGPADTDTQYFGPGTRLTVL.

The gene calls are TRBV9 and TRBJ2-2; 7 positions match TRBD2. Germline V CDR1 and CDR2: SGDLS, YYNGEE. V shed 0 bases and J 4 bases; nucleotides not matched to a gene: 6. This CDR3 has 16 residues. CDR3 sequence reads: CASSVALAQPTGELFF. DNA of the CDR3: TGTGCCAGCAGCGTAGCACTAGCGCAACCCACCGGGGAGCTGTTTTTT.

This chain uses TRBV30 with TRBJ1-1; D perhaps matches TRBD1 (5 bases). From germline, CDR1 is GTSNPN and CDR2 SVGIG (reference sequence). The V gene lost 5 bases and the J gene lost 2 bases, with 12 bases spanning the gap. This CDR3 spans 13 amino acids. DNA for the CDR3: TGTGCCTGGGAGAATCAGGGTAACACTGAAGCTTTCTTT. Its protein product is CAWENQGNTEAFF.

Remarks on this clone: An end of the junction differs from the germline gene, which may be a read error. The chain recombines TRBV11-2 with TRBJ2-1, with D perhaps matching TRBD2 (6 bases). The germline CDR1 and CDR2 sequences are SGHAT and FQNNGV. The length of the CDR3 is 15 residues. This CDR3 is CASSYGGTSNNEQFF. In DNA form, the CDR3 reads TGTGCCAGCAGCTACGGAGGGACCTCCAACAATGAGCAGTTCTTC.

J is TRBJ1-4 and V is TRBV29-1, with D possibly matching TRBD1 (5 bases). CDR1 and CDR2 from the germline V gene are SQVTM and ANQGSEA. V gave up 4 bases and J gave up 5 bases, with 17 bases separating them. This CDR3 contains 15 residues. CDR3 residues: CSVVLAWDGNEKLFF. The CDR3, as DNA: TGCAGCGTTGTTCTAGCCTGGGACGGGAATGAAAAACTGTTTTTT.

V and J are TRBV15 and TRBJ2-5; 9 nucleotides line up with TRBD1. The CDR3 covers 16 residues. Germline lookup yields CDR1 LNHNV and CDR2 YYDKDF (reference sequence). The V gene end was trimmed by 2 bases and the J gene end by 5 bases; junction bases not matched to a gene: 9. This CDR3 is CATSRSPGQGTETQYF. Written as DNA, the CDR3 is TGTGCCACCAGCAGATCCCCCGGACAGGGGACGGAGACCCAGTACTTC.

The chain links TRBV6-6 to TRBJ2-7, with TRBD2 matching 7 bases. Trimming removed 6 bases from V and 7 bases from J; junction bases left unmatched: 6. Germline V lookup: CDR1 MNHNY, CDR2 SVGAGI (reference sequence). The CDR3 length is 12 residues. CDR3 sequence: CASRASSGEQYF. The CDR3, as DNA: TGTGCCAGCAGAGCCTCTAGCGGTGAGCAGTACTTC.

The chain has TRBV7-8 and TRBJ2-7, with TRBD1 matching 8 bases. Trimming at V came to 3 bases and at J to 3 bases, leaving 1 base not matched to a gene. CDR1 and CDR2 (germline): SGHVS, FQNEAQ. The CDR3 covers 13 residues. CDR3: CASSFDRGYEQYF. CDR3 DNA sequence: TGTGCCAGCAGCTTCGACAGGGGCTACGAGCAGTACTTC.

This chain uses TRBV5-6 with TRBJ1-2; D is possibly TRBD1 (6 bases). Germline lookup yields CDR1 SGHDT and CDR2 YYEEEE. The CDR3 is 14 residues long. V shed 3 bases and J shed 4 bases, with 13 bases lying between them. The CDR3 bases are TGTGCCAGCAGCTCCCCGGGACAACCCTATGGCTACACCTTC. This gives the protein CASSSPGQPYGYTF.